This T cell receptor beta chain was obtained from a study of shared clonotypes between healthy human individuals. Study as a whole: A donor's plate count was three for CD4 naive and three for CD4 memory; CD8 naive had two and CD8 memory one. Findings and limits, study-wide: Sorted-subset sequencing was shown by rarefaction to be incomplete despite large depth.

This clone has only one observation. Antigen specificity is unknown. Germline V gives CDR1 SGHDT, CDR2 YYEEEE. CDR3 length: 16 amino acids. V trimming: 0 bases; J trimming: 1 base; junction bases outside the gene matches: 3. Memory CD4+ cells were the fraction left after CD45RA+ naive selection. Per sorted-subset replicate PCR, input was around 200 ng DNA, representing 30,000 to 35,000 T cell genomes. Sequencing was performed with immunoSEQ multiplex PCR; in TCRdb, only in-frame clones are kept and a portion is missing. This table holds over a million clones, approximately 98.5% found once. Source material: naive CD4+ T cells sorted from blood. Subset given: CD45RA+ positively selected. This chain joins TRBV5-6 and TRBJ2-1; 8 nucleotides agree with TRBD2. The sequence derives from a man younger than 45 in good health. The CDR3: CASSLAGRESYNEQFF. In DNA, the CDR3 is TGTGCCAGCAGCTTGGCCGGGAGGGAATCCTACAATGAGCAGTTCTTC.